Listed below are T cell receptor beta chains from one sample, sequenced in a study of OX40 agonist ivuxolimab in advanced cancers. Measured with immunoSEQ multiplex PCR; TCRdb has only the in-frame clones, and not every one. The profile covers tens of thousands of clones, with roughly nine tenths appearing a single time and 0.33% taken by the ten largest. The sample in question was CD4+ or CD8+ T cells sorted from blood, obtained in a trial of the OX40 agonist ivuxolimab. Receptors originate from an adult with an advanced solid tumor such as melanoma, head and neck, liver or kidney cancer. The conserved cysteine and the conserved F or W are not part of the CDR3 here. Clone size, where shown, is once, few, many, or a class for clones that have expanded.

ASSRTVWDQPQH	12	TRBV7-2	TRBJ1-5	-
ASSNSPVTNQPQH	13	TRBV19	TRBJ1-5	-
ASNLQGSGEQY	11	TRBV14	TRBJ2-7	-
ASSRQGGSYGYT	12	TRBV5-4	TRBJ1-2	-
ASSPLNPGSVYEQY	14	TRBV18	TRBJ2-7	few
AWGPKGANYGYT	12	TRBV30	TRBJ1-2	-
ASSLRQDRGNQPQH	14	TRBV4-2	TRBJ1-5	-
ASSQEFSNEQF	11	TRBV4-3	TRBJ2-1	once
ASSLQRGGYNEQF	13	TRBV9	TRBJ2-1	-
ASSLPDVGLGEQF	13	TRBV7-2	TRBJ2-1	-
ASSPRPPGQNSGNTIY	16	TRBV9	TRBJ1-3	-
ASSLSGGTGVLYGYT	15	TRBV7-2	TRBJ1-2	-
ASSPPGGQETQY	12	TRBV6-6	TRBJ2-5	-
ASSPLLSGDEQY	12	TRBV18	TRBJ2-7	few
ASSVATGPYNEQF	13	TRBV9	TRBJ2-1	-
ASTQGATNEKLF	12	TRBV7-9	TRBJ1-4	-
ASSQGLAGGRRGGTQY	16	TRBV18	TRBJ2-5	-
ASSTASGGPLGDTEAF	16	TRBV28	TRBJ1-1	once
ASSLELRKPSTDTQY	15	TRBV13	TRBJ2-3	-
ASEGLAGVLGSYEQY	15	TRBV5-6	TRBJ2-7	-
ASTSEGGTEAF	11	TRBV28	TRBJ1-1	once
ATSRQGKEKLF	11	TRBV30	TRBJ1-4	-
ASSQRHATNEKLF	13	TRBV18	TRBJ1-4	-
ASSVDVNQPQH	11	TRBV9	TRBJ1-5	-
ASSIGRRNQPQH	12	TRBV19	TRBJ1-5	medium-sized
ASSRAGTHDDEQY	13	TRBV19	TRBJ2-7	-
ASSFGGQPQH	10	TRBV7-2	TRBJ1-5	-
AWGYREGTEAF	11	TRBV30	TRBJ1-1	-
ASSDLGLAGASTDTQY	16	TRBV2	TRBJ2-3	-